This T cell receptor (beta chain) was sequenced for a study of T-cell reconstitution after alpha-beta-depleted transplantation in children. This clonotype was recorded many times. Construction of the TCRbeta library involved unique molecular identifiers. TCRdb reanalysed the PCR reads using MiXCR and keeps one entry per CDR3 protein. This sample has 550,000 to 600,000 distinct CDR3 sequences, with 23% found just once. Trimming took off 10 bases at V and 0 bases at J, with 11 bases between the two ends. Germline values: CDR1 MNHNS, CDR2 SASEGT. The length of the CDR3 is 13 residues. The sequencing used PBMCs, mostly from graft donor cells, collected 360 days after TCRalphabeta/CD19-depleted stem cell transplant. The receptor's source is a boy under three years old who had a stem cell transplant for acute myeloid leukemia, so the T cells may come from the graft donor. The J gene is TRBJ2-3, the V gene TRBV6-1, with D tentatively TRBD1 or TRBD2 (5 bases each). CDR3 sequence reads: CAISWGSTDTQYF. CDR3 in DNA: TGTGCCATCTCGTGGGGGAGCACAGATACGCAGTATTTT.